Listed here are 3 T cell receptor beta chains from one sample, sequenced in a study of shared T cell receptors in the human thymus. Assay: immunoSEQ multiplex PCR; the TCRdb copy retains only in-frame clones and omits some. The data show hundreds of thousands of clones, with roughly 88% seen just once and around 0.0099% held by the top ten. Separately, the same data were catalogued under a study of human thymus T cells.

Input material: thymocytes. The receptors come from a boy younger than two with a congenital heart defect.

The V gene is TRBV11-2, the J gene TRBJ1-2; 10 bases match TRBD1. The CDR3 has 16 residues. The germline V gene encodes CDR1 SGHAT and CDR2 FQNNGV. Trimming took 6 bases from V and 0 from J; bases not matched to a gene: 7. CDR3 in DNA: TGTGCCAGCAGGTCCGGGACAGGGGCCTCTAACTATGGCTACACCTTC. Translation gives CASRSGTGASNYGYTF.

The gene calls are TRBV27 and TRBJ2-3; 8 bases line up with TRBD2. The CDR3 contains 16 residues. Germline lookup yields CDR1 MNHEY and CDR2 SMNVEV (reference sequence). V dropped 6 bases and J dropped 7; count of bases not matched to a gene: 15. DNA for the CDR3: TGTGCCAGCAGCCCCCCGGGGGGGAGGGGGGGAAATACGCAGTATTTT. Translated: CASSPPGGRGGNTQYF.

The V gene is TRBV5-4, the J gene TRBJ2-7, with TRBD2 identical over 11 bases. The CDR3 loop spans 16 amino acids. V trimming: 2 bases; J trimming: 0 bases; junction bases outside the gene matches: 4. The germline V gene encodes CDR1 SGHNT and CDR2 YYREEE (reference sequence). The CDR3: CASSFPLAGASYEQYF. The CDR3 nucleotides are TGTGCCAGCAGCTTCCCACTAGCGGGAGCCTCCTACGAGCAGTACTTC. Complete variable domain (other parts from reference TRBV5-4 and TRBJ2-7): ETGVTQSPTHLIKTRGQQVTLRCSSQSGHNTVSWYQQALGQGPQFIFQYYREEENGRGNFPPRFSGLQFPNYSSELNVNALELDDSALYLCASSFPLAGASYEQYFGPGTRLTVT.